The TCR beta chain described here comes from a study of blood T cells in healthy people across ages. Study-level points and caveats: CMV status of donors was not determined, possibly confounding expanded clonotype changes. Significant beta diversity loss was already apparent by age roughly 40, declining roughly linearly. Diversity figures based on one million T cells were deemed too low.

A second PCR, run for about 7 to 11 cycles, used a sample-barcoded 5' primer plus a J-beta primer mix. TCRdb used MiXCR to reprocess the 5' RACE reads, holding one entry per CDR3 protein. The data contain 700,000 or so distinct CDR3 sequences, roughly 41% of them singletons. With 2 bases clipped from V and 0 bases from J, the junction kept 6 bases outside the gene matches. The CDR3 covers 16 residues. Per germline, CDR1 MNHEY and CDR2 SVGEGT. In its sample, this clonotype was seen a few times. Its target is unknown. Every participating donor contributed roughly 10 milliliters of peripheral blood through a draw.

The chain recombines TRBV6-2 or TRBV6-3 with TRBJ2-7, with TRBD2 matching over 8 bases. Sequenced sample: blood. The clonotype was recovered from a man older than 75 in good health. This chain's CDR3 is CASSYQRLAGSYEQYF. DNA for the CDR3: TGTGCCAGCAGTTACCAAAGGCTAGCGGGCTCCTACGAGCAGTACTTC.